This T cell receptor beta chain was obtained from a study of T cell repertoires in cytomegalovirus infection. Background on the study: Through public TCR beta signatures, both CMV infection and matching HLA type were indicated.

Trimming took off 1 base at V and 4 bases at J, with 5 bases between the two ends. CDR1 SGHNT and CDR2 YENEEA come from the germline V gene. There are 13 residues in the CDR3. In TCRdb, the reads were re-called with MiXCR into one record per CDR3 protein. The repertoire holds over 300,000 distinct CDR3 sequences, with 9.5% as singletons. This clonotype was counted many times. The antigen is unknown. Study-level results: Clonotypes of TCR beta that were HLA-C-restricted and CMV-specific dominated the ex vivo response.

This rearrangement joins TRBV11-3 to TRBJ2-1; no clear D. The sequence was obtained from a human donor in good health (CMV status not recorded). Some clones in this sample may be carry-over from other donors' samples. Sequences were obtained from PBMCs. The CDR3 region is CASSLGRYNEQFF. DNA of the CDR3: TGTGCCAGCAGCTTAGGCAGGTACAATGAGCAGTTCTTC.